A single sample gave rise to the 30 T cell receptor beta chains below, sequenced in a study of technical replicates of blood from several donors. TCRdb keeps only in-frame clones here, not all; method: immunoSEQ multiplex PCR. The sample yields about 48,000 clones, roughly 92% seen once. Sequencing was performed on PBMCs. The receptors stem from a human donor in good health. Some clones in this sample may be carry-over from other donors' samples.

The chain links TRBV27 to TRBJ2-7; 10 nucleotides line up with TRBD1. This CDR3 spans 15 amino acids. Germline-derived CDR1 and CDR2 are MNHEY and SMNVEV (reference sequence). Unmatched junction bases numbered 6, after V lost 4 bases and J lost 3 bases. The CDR3 reads CASSSRQGARYEQYF. CDR3 nucleotide sequence: TGTGCCAGCAGTTCAAGACAGGGGGCACGCTACGAGCAGTACTTC.

The chain employs TRBV9 and TRBJ1-2; 7 nucleotides align to TRBD1. Germline CDR1 SGDLS, CDR2 YYNGEE. The CDR3 is 14 residues long. The V gene end was trimmed by 4 bases and the J gene end by 6 bases; junction bases not matched to a gene: 9. This CDR3 reads CASSSIPGQDGYTF. In DNA, the CDR3 is TGTGCCAGCAGCTCCATCCCAGGACAGGATGGCTACACCTTC.

The CDR3 sequence is CASSMGPPDRGNTEAFF. DNA for the CDR3: TGTGCCAGCAGCATGGGTCCCCCGGACAGGGGAAACACTGAAGCTTTCTTT. This chain uses TRBV5-5 with TRBJ1-1, with 9 nucleotides matching TRBD1. V lost 4 bases, J lost 2 bases, and 12 bases stayed unmatched. This CDR3 spans 17 amino acids. CDR1 is SGHKS, CDR2 YYEKEE, per germline (reference sequence).

The chain combines TRBV28 with TRBJ1-2, with a tentative D call TRBD1 (5 bases). The CDR3 loop spans 11 amino acids. Germline CDR1 and CDR2: MDHEN and SYDVKM. V shed 6 bases and J shed 6 bases, with 8 bases lying between them. The CDR3 here is CASSAGDGYTF. The CDR3 DNA follows: TGTGCCAGCAGCGCGGGGGATGGCTACACCTTC.

This chain connects TRBV5-4 to TRBJ1-5; D ambiguous. V dropped 7 bases and J dropped 7 bases, with 3 bases sitting between them. The CDR3 has 9 residues. Germline CDR1 reads SGHNT; CDR2 reads YYREEE (reference sequence). The CDR3 loop is CASGQPQHF. In nucleotides, the CDR3 is TGTGCCAGCGGCCAGCCCCAGCATTTT. Based on the CDR3 plus reference TRBV5-4 and TRBJ1-5, the full variable domain is ETGVTQSPTHLIKTRGQQVTLRCSSQSGHNTVSWYQQALGQGPQFIFQYYREEENGRGNFPPRFSGLQFPNYSSELNVNALELDDSALYLCASGQPQHFGDGTRLSIL.

The chain uses TRBV13 and TRBJ2-1, with 13 bases matching TRBD2. V lost 5 bases and J lost 8; bases outside the gene matches: 12. Per the germline V gene, CDR1 is PRHDT and CDR2 is FYEKMQ (reference sequence). This CDR3 has 17 residues. CDR3 coding DNA: TGTGCCAGCAGCGCCGCACTAGCGGGGGGGCCTTTTGATGAGCAGTTCTTC. Its protein product is CASSAALAGGPFDEQFF.

The chain carries TRBV18 and TRBJ2-1; TRBD1 matches at 7 bases. The ends lost 0 bases at V and 3 bases at J; junction bases unmatched: 5. This CDR3 is built from 16 residues. From germline, CDR1 is KGHSH and CDR2 LQKENI. CDR3 bases: TGTGCCAGCTCACCACCTGGGACAGCTCTCTACAATGAGCAGTTCTTC. As protein: CASSPPGTALYNEQFF.

This chain uses TRBV4-1 with TRBJ2-5; tentative D call: TRBD1 (5 bases). The germline V and J ends were trimmed by 2 bases and 2 bases, with 15 bases remaining between them. Germline V gene data show CDR1 as MGHRA and CDR2 as YSYEKL. This CDR3 has 16 amino acids. The CDR3 protein is CASSQQPTVLQETQYF. The DNA of the CDR3 is TGCGCCAGCAGCCAACAACCGACAGTTTTGCAAGAGACCCAGTACTTC.

The chain carries TRBV7-2 and TRBJ2-7; TRBD1 agrees at 7 bases. Looked up from germline, CDR1 is SGHTA and CDR2 is FQGNSA. The CDR3 runs to 15 residues. Trimming at V came to 5 bases and at J to 2 bases, leaving 9 bases not matched to a gene. The CDR3 DNA follows: TGTGCCAGCAGCCCAGACAGGGAACGGACCTACGAGCAGTACTTC. It codes for CASSPDRERTYEQYF.

The chain carries TRBV5-6 and TRBJ1-2, with D perhaps TRBD1 (5 bases). This CDR3 is built from 11 residues. Looked up from germline, CDR1 is SGHDT and CDR2 is YYEEEE. Between the trimmed V and J ends, which lost 4 bases and 7 bases, there was a span of 8 bases. CDR3 amino acids: CASSRQRGYTF. DNA for the CDR3: TGTGCCAGCAGCCGACAGCGTGGCTACACCTTC.

The count of this clone is one. The chain carries TRBV6-5 and TRBJ1-2; D is unresolved. The length of the CDR3 is 14 residues. Germline CDR1 MNHEY, CDR2 SVGAGI. The V and J ends lost 0 bases and 3 bases respectively, with 8 bases between them. The CDR3 here is CASSYSNKDYGYTF. In DNA form, the CDR3 reads TGTGCCAGCAGTTACTCGAACAAAGACTATGGCTACACCTTC.

The chain links TRBV5-1 to TRBJ1-2, with D hard to call. This CDR3 has 13 residues. Germline loops: CDR1 SGHRS, CDR2 YFSETQ. The V and J ends lost 0 bases and 4 bases respectively, with 7 bases between them. CDR3 loop: CASSLGEAYGYTF. The DNA for the CDR3 is TGCGCCAGCAGCTTGGGAGAAGCCTATGGCTACACCTTC.

V usage is TRBV18 and J usage is TRBJ2-3; 8 bases are a match to TRBD2. CDR1 KGHSH and CDR2 LQKENI come from the germline V gene. V dropped 1 base and J dropped 0; count of bases not matched to a gene: 9. The CDR3 runs 18 residues. Here the CDR3 reads CASSPQSPASGSTDTQYF. The CDR3 DNA reads TGTGCCAGCTCACCACAATCCCCGGCTAGCGGGAGCACAGATACGCAGTATTTT.

This chain links TRBV4-1 with TRBJ1-6; D gene ambiguous. The CDR3 covers 13 residues. Deletions cut 2 bases from V and 8 bases from J, with 7 bases between. Per germline, CDR1 MGHRA and CDR2 YSYEKL. CDR3 sequence (DNA): TGCGCCAGCAGCCAAACCGGGGATTCACCCCTCCACTTT. It yields the protein CASSQTGDSPLHF.

V gene TRBV6-1 combines with J gene TRBJ2-5, with 9 bases matching TRBD2. CDR1 and CDR2 (germline): MNHNS, SASEGT. CDR3 length: 18 amino acids. Trimming cost V 2 bases and J 4 bases; bases outside gene matches: 14. CDR3 in amino acids: CASSERRGVAGAAETQYF. The CDR3 DNA sequence: TGTGCCAGCAGTGAAAGGAGGGGCGTAGCGGGGGCGGCAGAGACCCAGTACTTC.

CDR3 DNA sequence: TGTGCCAGCCTGACCCGGAGTACCTCTGAAGCTTTCTTT. Translation: CASLTRSTSEAFF. This rearrangement joins TRBV27 to TRBJ1-1, with no clear D. Trimming pared 8 bases from V and 6 bases from J, leaving 16 bases between. CDR1 is MNHEY and CDR2 is SMNVEV in the germline V gene (reference sequence). The CDR3 contains 13 residues.

The CDR3 DNA reads TGTGCCAGCAGCCGACGGGGGGCGCAGTACAATGAGCAGTTCTTC. Translating it yields CASSRRGAQYNEQFF. This rearrangement joins TRBV9 to TRBJ2-1, with a tentative D call TRBD2 (7 bases). V lost 4 bases, J lost 4 bases, and 15 bases lay in between. CDR3 length: 15 residues. Germline CDR1 is SGDLS and CDR2 is YYNGEE.

The gene calls are TRBV6-1 and TRBJ1-5, with D hard to call. V lost 8 bases to trimming and J lost 7 bases, with 18 bases between them. Germline CDR1 is MNHNS and CDR2 is SASEGT. This CDR3 is 14 amino acids long. CDR3 region: CASHLEVFEQPQHF. CDR3 DNA: TGTGCCAGCCATTTGGAGGTCTTTGAGCAGCCCCAGCATTTT.

The chain joins TRBV7-9 to TRBJ1-4; 7 bases match TRBD1. With V trimmed by 3 bases and J by 3 bases, 7 bases remained unmatched. The CDR3 spans 16 residues. Germline V gene data show CDR1 as SEHNR and CDR2 as FQNEAQ (reference sequence). The CDR3 sequence is CASSLMRGLANEKLFF. CDR3 coding DNA: TGTGCCAGCAGCTTGATGAGGGGGCTGGCTAATGAAAAACTGTTTTTT.

The rearrangement uses TRBV5-1 and TRBJ2-7, with TRBD2 identical over 9 bases. The CDR3 length is 15 residues. The germline V gene encodes CDR1 SGHRS and CDR2 YFSETQ. After removal of 0 bases from V and 2 bases from J, the junction contained 3 bases not matched to a gene. CDR3 in amino acids: CASSLDLAGTYEQYF. The CDR3 DNA is TGCGCCAGCAGCTTGGACCTAGCGGGAACCTACGAGCAGTACTTC.

The chain employs TRBV7-3 and TRBJ2-2; TRBD2 aligns across 14 bases. The CDR3 consists of 17 residues. CDR1 is SGHTA, CDR2 FQGTGA, per germline. The ends lost 5 bases at V and 8 bases at J; junction bases unmatched: 10. The CDR3 protein is CASSPGLAGVTGGELFF. DNA for the CDR3: TGTGCCAGCAGCCCGGGACTAGCGGGGGTAACCGGGGGGGAGCTGTTTTTT. The full variable domain, its missing parts supplied by reference TRBV7-3 and TRBJ2-2, is GAGVSQTPSNKVTEKGKYVELRCDPISGHTALYWYRQSLGQGPEFLIYFQGTGAADDSGLPNDRFFAVRPEGSVSTLKIQRTERGDSAVYLCASSPGLAGVTGGELFFGEGSRLTVL.

The chain carries TRBV4-1 and TRBJ1-2; no definite D call. Trimming took off 7 bases at V and 0 bases at J, with 21 bases between the two ends. This CDR3 is built from 17 residues. Germline V CDR1 and CDR2: MGHRA, YSYEKL. The CDR3 loop is CASTYFPADLTNYGYTF. The CDR3 DNA reads as TGCGCCAGCACCTATTTTCCGGCAGACTTAACTAACTATGGCTACACCTTC.

The chain employs TRBV4-3 and TRBJ2-7; no reliable D call. This CDR3 has 13 residues. With 1 base removed from V and 0 bases from J, the gap between germline ends came to 4 bases. Germline V gives CDR1 LGHNA, CDR2 YSLEER. CDR3 nucleotides: TGCGCCAGCAGCCAAGCAGTCTCCTACGAGCAGTACTTC. Translated, it gives CASSQAVSYEQYF.

This CDR3 is CASSQVLAGFYNEQFF. The CDR3, as DNA: TGCGCCAGCAGCCAAGTTCTAGCGGGATTCTACAATGAGCAGTTCTTC. V is TRBV4-3 and J is TRBJ2-1; 9 bases fit TRBD2. The CDR3 has 16 residues. V lost 1 base to trimming and J lost 3 bases; unmatched junction nucleotides: 4. Germline V gives CDR1 LGHNA, CDR2 YSLEER.

The chain uses TRBV7-9 and TRBJ2-1; tentative D call: TRBD2 (6 bases). From germline, CDR1 is SEHNR and CDR2 FQNEAQ (reference sequence). This CDR3 comprises 16 residues. Trimming cost V 0 bases and J 8 bases, with 17 bases left between them. The CDR3 bases are TGTGCCAGCAGCTTAGCCTTCGGCGGAGGGAGCGATGAGCAGTTCTTC. Protein: CASSLAFGGGSDEQFF.

The chain links TRBV10-3 to TRBJ1-2; D uncertain. The CDR3 runs to 13 residues. Germline V gene data show CDR1 as ENHRY and CDR2 as SYGVKD. Trimming removed 4 bases from V and 8 bases from J, with 14 bases in between. The CDR3, as DNA: TGTGCCATCAGTGTTGACCGCGGGGTAGGCTACACCTTC. Protein product: CAISVDRGVGYTF.

The J gene is TRBJ1-2, the V gene TRBV6-5, with D possibly matching TRBD1 (5 bases). The CDR3 runs 15 residues. Germline CDR1 and CDR2: MNHEY and SVGAGI. Trimming shortened V by 5 bases and J by 4 bases, and 17 bases separated the two germline ends. The CDR3 reads CASSVSREGGYGYTF. The CDR3 DNA follows: TGTGCCAGCAGTGTCTCCAGGGAGGGTGGCTATGGCTACACCTTC.

The chain joins TRBV25-1 to TRBJ2-5; D gene uncertain. Germline CDR1 reads MGHDK; CDR2 reads SYGVNS. The V end was cut by 3 bases, the J end by 2 bases, with 10 bases between. The CDR3 loop spans 14 amino acids. CDR3 nucleotide sequence: TGTGCCAGCAGTGATCCTAAAATACAAGAGACCCAGTACTTC. Translation gives CASSDPKIQETQYF.

The chain has TRBV9 and TRBJ1-6, with 10 bases matching TRBD1. There are 16 residues in the CDR3. The germline V gene encodes CDR1 SGDLS and CDR2 YYNGEE. Unmatched junction bases numbered 9, after V lost 3 bases and J lost 9 bases. CDR3 amino acids: CASSAGQGLLGSPLHF. CDR3 DNA: TGTGCCAGCAGCGCGGGACAGGGGTTATTGGGTTCACCCCTCCACTTT.

V and J are TRBV30 and TRBJ1-2, with D perhaps matching TRBD1 (6 bases). Germline V gene sequence: CDR1 GTSNPN, CDR2 SVGIG (reference sequence). V was pared by 7 bases and J by 8 bases, with 23 bases between. The CDR3 covers 14 residues. The CDR3 loop is CAFTIRGSGEGYTF. In nucleotides, the CDR3 is TGTGCCTTTACCATCAGGGGATCAGGGGAAGGCTACACCTTC.